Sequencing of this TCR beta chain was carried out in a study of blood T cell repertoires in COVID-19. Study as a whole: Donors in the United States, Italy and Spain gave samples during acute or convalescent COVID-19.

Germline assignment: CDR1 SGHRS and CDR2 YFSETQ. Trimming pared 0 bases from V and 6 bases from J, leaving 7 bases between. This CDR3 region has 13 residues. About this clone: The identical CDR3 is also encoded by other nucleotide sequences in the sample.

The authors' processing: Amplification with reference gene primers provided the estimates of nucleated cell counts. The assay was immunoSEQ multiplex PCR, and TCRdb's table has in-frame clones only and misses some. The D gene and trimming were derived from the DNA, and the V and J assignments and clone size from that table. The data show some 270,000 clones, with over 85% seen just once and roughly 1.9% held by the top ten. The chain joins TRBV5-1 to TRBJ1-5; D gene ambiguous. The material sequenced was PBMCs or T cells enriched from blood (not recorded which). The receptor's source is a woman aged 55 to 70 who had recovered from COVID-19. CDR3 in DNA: TGCGCCAGCAGCTTGGAGGGAGGTCAGCCCCAGCATTTT. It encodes CASSLEGGQPQHF.